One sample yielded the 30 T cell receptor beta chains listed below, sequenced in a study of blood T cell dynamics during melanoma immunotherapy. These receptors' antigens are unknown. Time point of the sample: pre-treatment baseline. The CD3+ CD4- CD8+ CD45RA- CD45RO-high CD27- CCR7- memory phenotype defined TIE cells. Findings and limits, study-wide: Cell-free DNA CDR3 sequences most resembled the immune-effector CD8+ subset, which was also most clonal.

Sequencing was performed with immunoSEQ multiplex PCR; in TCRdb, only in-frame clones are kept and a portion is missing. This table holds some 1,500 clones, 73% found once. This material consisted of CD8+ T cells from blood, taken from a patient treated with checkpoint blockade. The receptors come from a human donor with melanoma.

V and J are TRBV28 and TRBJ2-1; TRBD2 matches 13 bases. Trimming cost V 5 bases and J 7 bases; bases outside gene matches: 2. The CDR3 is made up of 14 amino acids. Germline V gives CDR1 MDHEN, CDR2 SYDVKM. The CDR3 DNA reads TGTGCCAGCAGTGCGACTAGCGGGAGGAATGAGCAGTTCTTC. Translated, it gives CASSATSGRNEQFF.

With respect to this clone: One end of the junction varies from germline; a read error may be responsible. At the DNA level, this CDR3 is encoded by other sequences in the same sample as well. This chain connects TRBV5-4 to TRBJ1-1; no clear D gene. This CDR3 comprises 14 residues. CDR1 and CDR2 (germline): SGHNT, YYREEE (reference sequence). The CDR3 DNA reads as TGCGCCAGCAGCTCGCAAACTGAGGACACTGAAGCTTTCTTT. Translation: CASSSQTEDTEAFF.

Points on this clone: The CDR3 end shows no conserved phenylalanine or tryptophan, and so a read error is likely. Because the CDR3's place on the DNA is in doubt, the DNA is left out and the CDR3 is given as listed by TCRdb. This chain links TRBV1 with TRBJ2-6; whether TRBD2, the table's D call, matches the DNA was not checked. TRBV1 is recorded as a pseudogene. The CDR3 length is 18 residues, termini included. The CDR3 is CTSSNLRLCTKRANVLTL.

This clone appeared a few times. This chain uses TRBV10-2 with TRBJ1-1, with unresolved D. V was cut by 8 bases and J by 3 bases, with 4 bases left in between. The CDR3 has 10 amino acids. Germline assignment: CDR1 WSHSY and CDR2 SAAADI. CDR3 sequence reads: CASQDTEAFF. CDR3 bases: TGCGCCAGCCAGGACACTGAAGCTTTCTTT.

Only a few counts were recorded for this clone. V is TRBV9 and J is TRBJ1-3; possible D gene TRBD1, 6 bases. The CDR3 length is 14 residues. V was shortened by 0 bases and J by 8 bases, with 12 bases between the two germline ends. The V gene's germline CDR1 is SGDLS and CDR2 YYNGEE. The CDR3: CASSVAGALDTIYF. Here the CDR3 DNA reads TGTGCCAGCAGCGTAGCAGGGGCGTTAGACACCATATATTTT. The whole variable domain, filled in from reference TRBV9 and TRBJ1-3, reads DSGVTQTPKHLITATGQRVTLRCSPRSGDLSVYWYQQSLDQGLQFLIQYYNGEERAKGNILERFSAQQFPDLHSELNLSSLELGDSALYFCASSVAGALDTIYFGEGSWLTVV.

Written as DNA, the CDR3 is TGTGCCAGCAGGACAGTGGGGATTAACTATGGCTACACCTTC. It encodes CASRTVGINYGYTF. V usage is TRBV2 and J usage is TRBJ1-2, with a weak D call TRBD1 (5 bases). V lost 6 bases, J lost 1 base, and 12 bases lay in between. The CDR3 has 14 residues. The germline V gene has CDR1 SNHLY and CDR2 FYNNEI.

CDR3 sequence: CASSGQGGAAYNEQFF. CDR3 in DNA: TGTGCCAGCAGCGGGCAAGGGGGAGCAGCCTACAATGAGCAGTTCTTC. The genes are TRBV9 and TRBJ2-1; TRBD1 might be the D (6 bases). Germline V gene sequence: CDR1 SGDLS, CDR2 YYNGEE. Trimming cost V 3 bases and J 2 bases, with 15 bases left between them. CDR3 length: 16 amino acids.

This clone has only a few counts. CDR3 DNA sequence: TGTGCCAGCAGTTCTCGGGCACTAGATACGCAGTATTTT. As protein: CASSSRALDTQYF. The V gene is TRBV27, the J gene TRBJ2-3; D gene uncertain. Per the germline V gene, CDR1 is MNHEY and CDR2 is SMNVEV (reference sequence). The CDR3 covers 13 residues. Deletions cut 4 bases from V and 5 bases from J, with 10 bases between.

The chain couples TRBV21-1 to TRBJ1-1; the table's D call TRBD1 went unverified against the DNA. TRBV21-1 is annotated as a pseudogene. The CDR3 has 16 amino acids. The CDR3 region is CASSGHVATHRTEAFF. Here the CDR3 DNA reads TGTGCCAGCAGTGGACATGTAGCTACACATCGCACTGAAGCTTTCTTT.

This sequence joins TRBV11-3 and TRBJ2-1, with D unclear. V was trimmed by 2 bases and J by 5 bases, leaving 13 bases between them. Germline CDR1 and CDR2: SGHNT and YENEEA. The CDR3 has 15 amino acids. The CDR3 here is CASSLSYSQDNEQFF. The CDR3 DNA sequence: TGTGCCAGCAGCTTATCCTACTCGCAGGACAATGAGCAGTTCTTC.

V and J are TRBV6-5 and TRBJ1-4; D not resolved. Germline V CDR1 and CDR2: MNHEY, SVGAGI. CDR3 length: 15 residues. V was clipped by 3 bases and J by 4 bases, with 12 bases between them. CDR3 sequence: CASSYHSGLNEKLFF. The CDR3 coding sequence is TGTGCCAGCAGTTATCACAGCGGTCTTAATGAAAAACTGTTTTTT.

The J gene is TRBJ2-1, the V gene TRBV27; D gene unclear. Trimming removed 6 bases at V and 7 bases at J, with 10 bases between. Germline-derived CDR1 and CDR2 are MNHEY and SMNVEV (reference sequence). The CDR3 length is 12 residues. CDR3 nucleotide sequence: TGTGCCAGCAGCATAATTGGAAATGAGCAGTTCTTC. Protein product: CASSIIGNEQFF.

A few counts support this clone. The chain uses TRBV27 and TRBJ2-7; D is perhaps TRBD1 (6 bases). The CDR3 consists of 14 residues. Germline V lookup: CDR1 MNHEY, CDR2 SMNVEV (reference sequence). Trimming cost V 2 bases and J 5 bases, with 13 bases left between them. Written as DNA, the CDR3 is TGTGCCAGCAGTTTACAGGGGACGAAGAACGAGCAGTACTTC. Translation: CASSLQGTKNEQYF.

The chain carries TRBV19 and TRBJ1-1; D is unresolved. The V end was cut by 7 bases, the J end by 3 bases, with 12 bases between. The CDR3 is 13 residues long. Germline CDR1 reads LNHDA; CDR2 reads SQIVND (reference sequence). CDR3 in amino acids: CASKDGLDTEAFF. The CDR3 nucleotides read TGTGCCAGTAAGGACGGCCTGGACACTGAAGCTTTCTTT.

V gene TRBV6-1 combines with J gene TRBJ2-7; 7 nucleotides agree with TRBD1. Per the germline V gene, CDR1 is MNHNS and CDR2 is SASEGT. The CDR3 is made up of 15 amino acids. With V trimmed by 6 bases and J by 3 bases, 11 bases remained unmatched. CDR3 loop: CASRKTGLVFYEQYF. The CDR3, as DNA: TGTGCCAGCAGGAAGACAGGGCTCGTCTTCTACGAGCAGTACTTC.

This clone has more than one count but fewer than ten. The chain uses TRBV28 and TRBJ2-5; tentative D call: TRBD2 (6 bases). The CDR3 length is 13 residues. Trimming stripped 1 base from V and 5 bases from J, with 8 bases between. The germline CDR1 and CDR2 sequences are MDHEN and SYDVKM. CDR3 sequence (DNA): TGTGCCAGCAGTTTATTACGGGGGGAGACCCAGTACTTC. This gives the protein CASSLLRGETQYF.

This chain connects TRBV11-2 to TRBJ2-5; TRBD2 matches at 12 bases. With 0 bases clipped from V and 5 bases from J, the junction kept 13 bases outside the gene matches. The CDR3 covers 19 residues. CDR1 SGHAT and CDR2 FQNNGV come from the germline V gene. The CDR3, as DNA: TGTGCCAGCAGCTTAGATAACCTAGCGGGAGGGCCGGGTTGGGAGACCCAGTACTTC. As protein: CASSLDNLAGGPGWETQYF.

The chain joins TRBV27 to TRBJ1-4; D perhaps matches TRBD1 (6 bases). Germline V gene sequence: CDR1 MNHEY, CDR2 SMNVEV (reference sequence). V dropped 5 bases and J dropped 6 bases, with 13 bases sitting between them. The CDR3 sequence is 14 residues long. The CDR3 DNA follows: TGTGCCAGCAGTCTACAGGGTCGATATGAAAAACTGTTTTTT. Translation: CASSLQGRYEKLFF.

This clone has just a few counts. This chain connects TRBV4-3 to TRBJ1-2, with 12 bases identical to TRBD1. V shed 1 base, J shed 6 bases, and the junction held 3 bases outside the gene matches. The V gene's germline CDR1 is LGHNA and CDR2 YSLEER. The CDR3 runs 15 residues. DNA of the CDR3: TGCGCCAGCAGCCAAGCAGGGACAGGGGGCGATGGCTACACCTTC. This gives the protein CASSQAGTGGDGYTF.

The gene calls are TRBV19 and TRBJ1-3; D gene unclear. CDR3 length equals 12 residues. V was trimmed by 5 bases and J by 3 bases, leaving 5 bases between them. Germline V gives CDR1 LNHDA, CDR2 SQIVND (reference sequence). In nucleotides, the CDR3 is TGTGCCAGTAGTCCCAATGGAAACACCATATATTTT. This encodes CASSPNGNTIYF. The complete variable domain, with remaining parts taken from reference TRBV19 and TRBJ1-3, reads DGGITQSPKYLFRKEGQNVTLSCEQNLNHDAMYWYRQDPGQGLRLIYYSQIVNDFQKGDIAEGYSVSREKKESFPLTVTSAQKNPTAFYLCASSPNGNTIYFGEGSWLTVV.

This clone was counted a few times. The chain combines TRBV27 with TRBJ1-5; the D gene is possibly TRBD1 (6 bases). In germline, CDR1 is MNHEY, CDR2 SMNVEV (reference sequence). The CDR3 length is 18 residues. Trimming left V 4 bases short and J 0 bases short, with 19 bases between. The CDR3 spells CASSSVYRELGSNQPQHF. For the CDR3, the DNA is TGTGCCAGCAGTTCCGTATACAGGGAGTTGGGTAGCAATCAGCCCCAGCATTTT.

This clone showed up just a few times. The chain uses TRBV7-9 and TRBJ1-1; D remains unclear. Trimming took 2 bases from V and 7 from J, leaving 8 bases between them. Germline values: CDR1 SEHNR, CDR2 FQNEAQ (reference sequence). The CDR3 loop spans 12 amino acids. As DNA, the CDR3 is TGTGCCAGCAGCTTAAGGACGGTTGAAGCTTTCTTT. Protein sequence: CASSLRTVEAFF.

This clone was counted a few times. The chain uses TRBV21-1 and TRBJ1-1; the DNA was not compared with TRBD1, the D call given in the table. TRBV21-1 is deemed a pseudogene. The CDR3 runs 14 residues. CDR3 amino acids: CASSKTQGGTEAFF. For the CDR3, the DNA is TGTGCCAGCAGCAAGACTCAGGGTGGAACTGAAGCTTTCTTT.

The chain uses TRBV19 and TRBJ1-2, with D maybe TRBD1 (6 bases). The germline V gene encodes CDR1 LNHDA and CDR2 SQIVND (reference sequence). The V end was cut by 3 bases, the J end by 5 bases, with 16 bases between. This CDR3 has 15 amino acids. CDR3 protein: CASSIPWTAAYGYTF. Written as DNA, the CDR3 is TGTGCCAGTAGTATCCCCTGGACAGCAGCTTATGGCTACACCTTC.

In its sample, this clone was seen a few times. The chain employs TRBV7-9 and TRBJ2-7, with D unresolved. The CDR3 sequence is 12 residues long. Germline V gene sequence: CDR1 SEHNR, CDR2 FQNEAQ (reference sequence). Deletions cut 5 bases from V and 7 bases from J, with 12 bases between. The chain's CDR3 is CASSHGPAEQYF. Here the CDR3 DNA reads TGTGCCAGCAGCCACGGACCGGCGGAGCAGTACTTC.

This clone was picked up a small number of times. CDR3 in amino acids: CASTLASLDYGYTF. CDR3 nucleotide sequence: TGTGCCAGCACATTAGCTAGTTTAGACTATGGCTACACCTTC. The chain couples TRBV28 to TRBJ1-2; D is unclear. CDR3 length equals 14 residues. Germline loops: CDR1 MDHEN, CDR2 SYDVKM. The V and J ends lost 7 bases and 3 bases respectively, with 15 bases between them.

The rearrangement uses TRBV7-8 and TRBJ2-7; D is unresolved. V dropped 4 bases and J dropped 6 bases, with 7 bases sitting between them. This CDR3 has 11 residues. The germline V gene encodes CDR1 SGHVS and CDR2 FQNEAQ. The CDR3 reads CASSSSLEQYF. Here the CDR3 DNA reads TGTGCCAGCAGCTCCAGTCTCGAGCAGTACTTC. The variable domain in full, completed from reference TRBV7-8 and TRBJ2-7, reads GAGVSQSPRYKVAKRGQDVALRCDPISGHVSLFWYQQALGQGPEFLTYFQNEAQLDKSGLPSDRFFAERPEGSVSTLKIQRTQQEDSAVYLCASSSSLEQYFGPGTRLTVT.

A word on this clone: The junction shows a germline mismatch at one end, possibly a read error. The CDR3 reads CASSLDGNSPLHF. Written as DNA, the CDR3 is TGTGCTAGCAGCTTAGACGGAAATTCACCCCTCCACTTT. V gene TRBV7-7 combines with J gene TRBJ1-6; D ambiguous. The CDR3 is 13 residues long. CDR1 is SSHAT, CDR2 FNYEAQ, per germline (reference sequence). Full variable domain (rest looked up from reference TRBV7-7 and TRBJ1-6): GAGVSQSPRYKVTKRGQDVTLRCDPISSHATLYWYQQALGQGPEFLTYFNYEAQPDKSGLPSDRFSAERPEGSISTLTIQRTEQRDSAMYRCASSLDGNSPLHFGNGTRLTVT.

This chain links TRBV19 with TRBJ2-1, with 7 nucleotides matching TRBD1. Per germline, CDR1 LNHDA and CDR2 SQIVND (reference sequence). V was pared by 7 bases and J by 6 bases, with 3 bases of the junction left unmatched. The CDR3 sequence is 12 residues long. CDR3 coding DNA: TGTGCCAGTACCGACAGGGCCAATGAGCAGTTCTTC. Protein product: CASTDRANEQFF.

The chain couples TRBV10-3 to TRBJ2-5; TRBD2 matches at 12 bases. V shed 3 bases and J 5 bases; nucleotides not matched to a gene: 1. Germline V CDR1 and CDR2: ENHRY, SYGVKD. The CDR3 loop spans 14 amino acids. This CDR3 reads CAISELAGGETQYF. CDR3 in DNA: TGTGCCATCAGTGAACTAGCGGGAGGCGAGACCCAGTACTTC.